This TCR beta chain was profiled in a study of OX40 agonist ivuxolimab in advanced cancers. On the study more broadly: A diagnosis of hepatocellular carcinoma, melanoma, renal cell or head and neck cancer was present in dose-escalation patients.

In regard to this clone: Its antigen is currently unknown.

Study observations and caveats: CD4+ and CD8+ blood T cells expanded clonally by week 6 at 0.1 to 3.0 mg/kg. CD4+ T cells averaged fewer expanded clones than CD8+ T cells.

Blood sampling took place at baseline, cycle 4 day 1, and cycle 7 day 1. Data came from immunoSEQ multiplex PCR; TCRdb stores just in-frame clones and leaves some out. The sample contains tens of thousands of clones, approximately 86% of which appear only once. Germline V gene lookup returns CDR1 MNHEY and CDR2 SMNVEV (reference sequence). This CDR3 region has 14 residues. The V and J ends lost 6 bases and 5 bases, in that order; junction bases with no gene match: 3. Sequencing was performed on CD4+ or CD8+ T cells sorted from blood, taken in a trial of the OX40 agonist ivuxolimab. The gene calls are TRBV27 and TRBJ2-2; 10 bases align to TRBD1. The source of this sequence is an adult with an advanced solid tumor such as melanoma, head and neck, liver or kidney cancer. The chain's CDR3 is CASRGTGETGELFF. The CDR3 DNA reads TGTGCCAGCAGGGGGACAGGGGAGACCGGGGAGCTGTTTTTT.